Reported below is one T cell receptor beta chain. The germline V gene encodes CDR1 SEHNR and CDR2 FQNEAQ (reference sequence). V gave up 1 base and J gave up 3 bases, with 9 bases separating them. This CDR3 has 14 amino acids. Molecular barcoded adaptors covering alpha/delta and beta/gamma chains were used on roughly 370 ng RNA. From the reads, TCRdb called clonotypes with MiXCR, one entry per CDR3 protein. In the table there are roughly 130,000 distinct CDR3 sequences, under 15% of which are singletons. This sample is drawn from a study of read filtering for tumor transcriptome and immune sequencing. Study-wide context: DNase treatment preceded whole-transcriptome library preparation.

Sequencing used a population of CD138-negative cells sorted from bone marrow. The TCR originated in a donor at least 40 years old with multiple myeloma. The V and J genes are TRBV7-9 and TRBJ2-5; possibly TRBD1 or TRBD2 for D (6 bases each). CDR3 sequence: CASSLGGAKETQYF. CDR3 coding DNA: TGTGCCAGCAGCTTAGGGGGGGCTAAAGAGACCCAGTACTTC.